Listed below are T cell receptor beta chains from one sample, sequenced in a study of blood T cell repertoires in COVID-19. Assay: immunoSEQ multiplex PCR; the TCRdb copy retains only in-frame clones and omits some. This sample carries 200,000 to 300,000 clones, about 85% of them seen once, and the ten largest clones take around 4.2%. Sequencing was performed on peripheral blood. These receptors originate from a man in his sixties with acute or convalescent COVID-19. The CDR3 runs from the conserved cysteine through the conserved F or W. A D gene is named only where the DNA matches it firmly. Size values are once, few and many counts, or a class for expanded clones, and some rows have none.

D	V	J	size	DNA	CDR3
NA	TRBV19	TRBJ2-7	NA	TGTGCCAGTAGTAGACCGGGGGACCTCAACGAGCAGTACTTC	CASSRPGDLNEQYF
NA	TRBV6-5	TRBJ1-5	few	TGTGCCAGCAGCCCAGGGTTTCGGAGCAATCAGCCCCAGCATTTT	CASSPGFRSNQPQHF
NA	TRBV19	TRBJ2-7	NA	TGTGCCAGTAGGATTGGGGCACAGGTTTCCTACGAGCAGTACTTC	CASRIGAQVSYEQYF
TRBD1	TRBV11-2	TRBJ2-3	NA	TGTGCCAGCAGCCAACAGGGGGGTAGCACAGATACGCAGTATTTT	CASSQQGGSTDTQYF
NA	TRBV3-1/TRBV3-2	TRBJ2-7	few	TGTGCCAGCAGCCCGCTAAGCGGGTACTACGAGCAGTACTTC	CASSPLSGYYEQYF
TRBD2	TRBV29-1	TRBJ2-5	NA	TGCAGCGTTGTCGCGACTAGCGCCCAAGAGACCCAGTACTTC	CSVVATSAQETQYF
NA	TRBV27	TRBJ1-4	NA	TGTGCCAGCAGTTTGGCAGGGGTAACTAATGAAAAACTGTTTTTT	CASSLAGVTNEKLFF
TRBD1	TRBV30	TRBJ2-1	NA	TGTGCCTGCCACAGGGGGAGTTCCTACAATGAGCAGTTCTTC	CACHRGSSYNEQFF
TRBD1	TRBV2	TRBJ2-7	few	TGTGCCAGCAGAGGGGACAGAAATCCCTCCTACGAGCAGTACTTC	CASRGDRNPSYEQYF
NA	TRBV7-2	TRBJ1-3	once	TGTGCCAGCAGCCAAGGACAGCCTGGTGGAAACACCATATATTTT	CASSQGQPGGNTIYF